These T cell receptor beta chains were read from a single sample in a study of blood T cell repertoires in COVID-19. TCRdb keeps only in-frame clones here, not all; method: immunoSEQ multiplex PCR. The sample contains 90,000 to 150,000 clones, over 60% of which appear only once. The sequencing sample was made of peripheral blood. These receptors all stem from a human donor in a cohort sampled during active COVID-19. Both conserved end residues are trimmed from each CDR3. A D gene is named only where the DNA matches it firmly.

V gene | D gene | CDR3 protein
TRBV7-2 | NA | ALGREYEQY
TRBV6-1 | NA | ASSDVRAGEPQH
TRBV6-1 | TRBD1 | ASSEGGQGFPYEQY
TRBV5-1 | NA | ASSLTMADEAF
TRBV18 | NA | ASSPPGVGGGTEAF
TRBV5-4 | NA | ASSLATSPSYEQY
TRBV19 | NA | ASSIARRERAYEQY
TRBV27 | TRBD1 | ASSHRGLNQPQH
TRBV7-9 | NA | ASRRESSYEQY
TRBV5-6 | NA | ASSLAGLYYSYNSPLH
TRBV10-1 | NA | ASSESRRSTDTQY
TRBV14 | NA | ASSQRGKLGGYT
TRBV7-8 | NA | ASSLVGAAGTPTNEKLF
TRBV18 | TRBD1 | ASSPGQGAEQY
TRBV11-2 | TRBD1 | ASIGQADTEAF
TRBV3-1/TRBV3-2 | NA | ASSQGGDWDPSYSSYEQY
TRBV30 | NA | AWSVQGGDYGYT
TRBV20-1 | NA | SAAALYEQY
TRBV5-1 | NA | ASSITPQGGYT
TRBV5-6 | NA | ASSLAGGYYGYT
TRBV11-2 | NA | ASSFGNPSYEQY
TRBV24-1 | TRBD2 | ATSDLGSGANTGELF
TRBV3-1/TRBV3-2 | NA | ASSQGSGLTEAF
TRBV5-6 | TRBD1 | ASSFGQGAYNEKLF
TRBV20-1 | NA | SASWASFSGQETQY
TRBV6-5 | NA | ASSPGNGYT
TRBV27 | NA | ASSPISNYEQY
TRBV28 | TRBD1 | ASSSSGQGANSPLH
TRBV5-6 | NA | ASSLGWTAIREQY
TRBV6-6 | NA | ASSYSNWGVDEKLF
TRBV21-1 | NA | ASSPRRSGSYNEQF
TRBV6-2/TRBV6-3 | TRBD1 | ASSYSRQGNTIY
TRBV21-1 | NA | ASSKRDRNQPQH
TRBV14 | NA | ASSQAGQLNTEAF
TRBV5-1 | NA | ASSLGEASEQY
TRBV19 | TRBD1 | ASSPHRGVVNTEAF
TRBV2 | NA | ASSLWEAVSIPQF
TRBV5-1 | TRBD1 | ASSLSTGGRGNTIY
TRBV2 | TRBD1 | ASSRTGIGYEQY
TRBV5-4 | TRBD1 | ASRSGGLNTEAF
TRBV29-1 | NA | SALQETGKSGNTIY
TRBV7-2 | TRBD1 | ASSWDRAPANYGYT
TRBV10-1 | NA | ASSAGTANTEAF
TRBV4-1 | TRBD2 | ASSQEAPWVAGDTGELF
TRBV5-3 | NA | ARSSTKYVSTDTQY
TRBV11-2 | TRBD2 | ASSFTSGRTPYSRETQY